This T cell receptor (beta chain) was captured in a study of long-term antiretroviral therapy in people with HIV. Overall study findings and caveats: Transplant-donor-level diversity was not reached after ART, though diversity increased. Collection of the blood, which took place between the mid-2000s and the late 2010s, possibly occurred under older ART regimens. Repertoire composition at all time points was dominated by clones that had expanded before ART. Relative to control repertoires, HIV repertoires exhibited narrower CDR3 length ranges.

They ran version v3.0 of the immunoSEQ assay at survey level. Assay: immunoSEQ multiplex PCR; the TCRdb copy retains only in-frame clones and omits some. The sample carries some 28,000 clones, about 95% recorded once. Turning to this clone: What it binds is unknown.

This TCR was recovered from a man aged 30 to 39 with HIV. The sequences come from unsorted PBMCs, collected more than 6 years after starting antiretroviral therapy.

The CDR3 loop is CASSGSRGGPLNYGYTF. In DNA, the CDR3 is TGTGCCAGCAGTGGGAGCAGAGGGGGGCCCTTGAACTATGGCTACACCTTC. This rearrangement joins TRBV6-1 to TRBJ1-2; D possibly corresponds to TRBD1 (6 bases). The CDR3 contains 17 residues. With 4 bases removed from V and 2 bases from J, the gap between germline ends came to 20 bases. Germline lookup yields CDR1 MNHNS and CDR2 SASEGT.